This T cell receptor (beta chain) was sequenced during a study of human T cells and chemical hapten exposure. Study-wide context: Slight differences in pooled library volume were the main source of varying TCR yields across samples.

To note about this clonotype: What it binds is not known.

TCRdb redid the calling of the RACE reads with MiXCR, one entry per CDR3 protein. The sample has nearly 80,000 distinct CDR3 sequences; around a tenth are singletons. This CDR3 is 12 amino acids long. CDR1 is MNHEY and CDR2 is SVGEGT in the germline V gene. The ends were cut back, 2 bases at V and 10 bases at J, with 9 bases in the middle. Time point in this sample: patch test 1, 2 weeks after DPC sensitization. The treatment is: therapeutic diphenylcyclopropenone sensitization with weekly scalp DPC. Findings and limits, study-wide: More PT1 expanded TCRs went with higher patch test scores.

Material: whole blood, obtained in connection with sensitization to the hapten diphenylcyclopropenone (DPC). The rearrangement uses TRBV6-2 or TRBV6-3 and TRBJ2-1; D perhaps matches TRBD2 (5 bases). The clonotype comes from a woman aged 50 to 60 with alopecia areata. Some clones in this sample may be carry-over from other donors' samples. CDR3: CASSYSRREQFF. For the CDR3, the DNA is TGTGCCAGCAGTTACAGCCGGAGGGAGCAGTTCTTC.